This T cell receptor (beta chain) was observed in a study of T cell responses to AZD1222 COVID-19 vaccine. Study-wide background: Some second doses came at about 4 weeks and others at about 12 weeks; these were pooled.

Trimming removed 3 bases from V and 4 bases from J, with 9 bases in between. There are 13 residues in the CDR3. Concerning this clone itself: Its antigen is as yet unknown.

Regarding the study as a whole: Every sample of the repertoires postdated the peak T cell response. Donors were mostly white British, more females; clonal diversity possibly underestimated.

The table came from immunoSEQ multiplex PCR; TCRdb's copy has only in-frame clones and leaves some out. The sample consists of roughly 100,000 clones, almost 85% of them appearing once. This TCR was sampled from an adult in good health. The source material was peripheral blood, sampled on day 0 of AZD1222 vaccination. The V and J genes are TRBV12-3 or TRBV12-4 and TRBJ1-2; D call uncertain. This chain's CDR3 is CASSFGMAYGYTF. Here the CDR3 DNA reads TGTGCCAGCAGTTTTGGGATGGCCTATGGCTACACCTTC.